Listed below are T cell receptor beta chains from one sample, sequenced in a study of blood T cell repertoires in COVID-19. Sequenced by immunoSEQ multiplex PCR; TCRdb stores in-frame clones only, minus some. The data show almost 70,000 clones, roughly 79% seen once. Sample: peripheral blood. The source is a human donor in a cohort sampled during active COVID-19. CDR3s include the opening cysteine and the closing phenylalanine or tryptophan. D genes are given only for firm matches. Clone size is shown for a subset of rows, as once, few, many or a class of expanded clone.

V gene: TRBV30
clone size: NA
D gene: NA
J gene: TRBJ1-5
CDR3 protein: CAWSQGNQPQHF
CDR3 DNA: TGTGCCTGGAGCCAGGGGAATCAGCCCCAGCATTTT

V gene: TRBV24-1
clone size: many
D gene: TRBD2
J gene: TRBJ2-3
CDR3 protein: CATSGSGGKITSTDTQYF
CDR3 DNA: TGTGCCACCAGTGGTAGCGGGGGTAAGATAACTAGCACAGATACGCAGTATTTT

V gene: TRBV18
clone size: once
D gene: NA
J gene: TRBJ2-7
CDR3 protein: CASSPPGFHEQYF
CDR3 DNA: TGTGCCAGCTCACCACCCGGGTTCCACGAGCAGTACTTC

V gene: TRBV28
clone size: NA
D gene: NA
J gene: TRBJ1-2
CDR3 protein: CASSPTGPYGYTF
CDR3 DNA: TGTGCCAGCAGTCCTACCGGTCCCTATGGCTACACCTTC

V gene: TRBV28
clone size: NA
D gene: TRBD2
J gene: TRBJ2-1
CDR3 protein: CASSETSGSSYNEQFF
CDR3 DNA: TGTGCCAGCAGCGAGACTAGCGGGAGCTCCTACAATGAGCAGTTCTTC

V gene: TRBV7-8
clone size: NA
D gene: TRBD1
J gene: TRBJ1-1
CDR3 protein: CASSLRQGNTEAFF
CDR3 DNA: TGTGCCAGCAGCTTACGACAGGGGAACACTGAAGCTTTCTTT

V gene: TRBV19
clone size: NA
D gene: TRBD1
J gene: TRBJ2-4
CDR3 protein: CASSGTGGINIQYF
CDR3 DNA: TGTGCCAGTAGTGGGACAGGGGGCATAAACATTCAGTACTTC

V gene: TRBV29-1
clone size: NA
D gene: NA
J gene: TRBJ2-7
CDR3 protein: CSVEKGRAPNYEQYF
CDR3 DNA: TGCAGCGTTGAAAAGGGCAGGGCACCTAATTACGAGCAGTACTTC

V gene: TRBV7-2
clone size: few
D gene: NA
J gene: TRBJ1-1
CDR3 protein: CASSFRGRAEAFF
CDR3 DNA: TGTGCCAGCAGCTTCAGGGGACGGGCTGAAGCTTTCTTT

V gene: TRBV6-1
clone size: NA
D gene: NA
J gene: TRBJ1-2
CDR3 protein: CASSEASRYYYGYTF
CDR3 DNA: TGTGCCAGCAGTGAAGCCTCGCGATACTACTATGGCTACACCTTC

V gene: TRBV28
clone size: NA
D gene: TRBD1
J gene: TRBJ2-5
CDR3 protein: CASSISGQLRETQYF
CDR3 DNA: TGTGCCAGCAGTATCTCGGGACAGCTCAGGGAGACCCAGTACTTC

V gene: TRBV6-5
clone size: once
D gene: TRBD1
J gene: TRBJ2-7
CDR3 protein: CASSSGSDRGGEQYF
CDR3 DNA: TGTGCCAGCAGCTCAGGGAGCGACAGGGGAGGTGAGCAGTACTTC

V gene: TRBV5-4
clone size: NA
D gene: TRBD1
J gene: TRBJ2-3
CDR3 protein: CASSLIPGTGGTDTQYF
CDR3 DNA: TGTGCCAGCAGCCTGATCCCCGGGACAGGGGGCACAGATACGCAGTATTTT

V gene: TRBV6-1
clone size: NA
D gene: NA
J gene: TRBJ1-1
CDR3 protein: CASSDQGGTEAFF
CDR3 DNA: TGTGCCAGCAGTGACCAAGGGGGAACTGAAGCTTTCTTT

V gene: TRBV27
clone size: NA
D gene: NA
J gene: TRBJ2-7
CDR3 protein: CASSLIPGEQYF
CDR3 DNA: TGTGCCAGCAGTTTAATACCGGGGGAGCAGTACTTC

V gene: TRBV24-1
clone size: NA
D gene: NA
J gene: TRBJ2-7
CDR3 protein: CATSGSTGATYEQYF
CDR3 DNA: TGTGCCACCAGTGGTTCGACAGGCGCAACCTACGAGCAGTACTTC

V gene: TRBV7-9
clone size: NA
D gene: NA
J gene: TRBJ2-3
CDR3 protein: CASSLVQGSTDTQYF
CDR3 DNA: TGTGCCAGCAGCCTCGTCCAGGGTAGCACAGATACGCAGTATTTT

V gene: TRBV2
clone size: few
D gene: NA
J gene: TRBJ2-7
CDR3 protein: CASSEQGKPVQYF
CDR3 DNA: TGTGCCAGCAGTGAGCAGGGGAAGCCGGTGCAGTACTTC

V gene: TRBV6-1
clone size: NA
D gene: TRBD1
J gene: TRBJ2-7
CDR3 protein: CASSKGQGWSYEQYF
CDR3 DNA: TGTGCCAGCAGCAAAGGACAGGGGTGGTCCTACGAGCAGTACTTC

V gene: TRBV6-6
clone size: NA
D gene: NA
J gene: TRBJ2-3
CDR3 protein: CASSNLDTRVADTQYF
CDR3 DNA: TGTGCCAGCAGTAATTTGGACACAAGAGTGGCAGATACGCAGTATTTT

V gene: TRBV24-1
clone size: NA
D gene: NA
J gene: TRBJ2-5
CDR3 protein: CATSDAAQETQYF
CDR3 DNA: TGTGCCACCAGTGACGCGGCCCAAGAGACCCAGTACTTC

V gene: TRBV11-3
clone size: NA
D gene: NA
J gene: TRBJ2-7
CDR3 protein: CASSSVSGGEQYF
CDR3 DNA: TGTGCCAGCAGCTCGGTTAGTGGAGGCGAGCAGTACTTC

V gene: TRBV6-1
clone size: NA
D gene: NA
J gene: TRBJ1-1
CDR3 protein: CASSDQTWNTEAFF
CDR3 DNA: TGTGCCAGCAGTGACCAGACATGGAACACTGAAGCTTTCTTT

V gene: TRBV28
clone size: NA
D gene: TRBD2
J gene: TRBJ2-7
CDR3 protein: CASTLLAGGTYEQYF
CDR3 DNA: TGTGCCAGCACCCTATTAGCGGGAGGGACCTACGAGCAGTACTTC

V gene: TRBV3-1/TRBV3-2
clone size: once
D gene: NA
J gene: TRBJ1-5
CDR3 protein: CASSQGEQPQHF
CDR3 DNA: TGTGCCAGCAGCCAAGGGGAGCAGCCCCAGCATTTT

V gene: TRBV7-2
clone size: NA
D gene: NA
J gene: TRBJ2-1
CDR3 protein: CASSPAREAGLYNEQFF
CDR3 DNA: TGTGCCAGCAGCCCCGCCAGGGAGGCGGGTCTATACAATGAGCAGTTCTTC

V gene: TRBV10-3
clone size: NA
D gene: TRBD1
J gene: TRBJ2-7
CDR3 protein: CAISLRDRAYEQYF
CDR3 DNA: TGTGCCATCAGCCTCCGGGACAGGGCCTACGAGCAGTACTTC

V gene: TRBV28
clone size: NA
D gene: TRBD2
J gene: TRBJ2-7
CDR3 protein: CASSSGLAGISSYEQYF
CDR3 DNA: TGTGCCAGCAGTTCGGGACTAGCGGGAATAAGCTCCTACGAGCAGTACTTC

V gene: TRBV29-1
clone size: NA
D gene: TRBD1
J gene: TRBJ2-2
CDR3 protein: CSVEDLTRGLAGELFF
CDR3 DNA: TGCAGCGTTGAAGATCTCACCAGGGGGTTGGCCGGGGAGCTGTTTTTT

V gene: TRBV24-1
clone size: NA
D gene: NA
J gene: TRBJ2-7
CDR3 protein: CAISGTSDHEQYF
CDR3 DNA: TGTGCCATCTCCGGGACATCCGACCACGAGCAGTACTTC

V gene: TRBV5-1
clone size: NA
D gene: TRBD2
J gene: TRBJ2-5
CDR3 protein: CASRTGLAAAGFETQYF
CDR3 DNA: TGCGCCAGCAGAACGGGACTAGCGGCCGCGGGGTTTGAGACCCAGTACTTC

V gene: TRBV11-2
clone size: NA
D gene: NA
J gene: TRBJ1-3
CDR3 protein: CASSLDHTGNTIYF
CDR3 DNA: TGTGCCAGCAGCTTAGATCACACGGGAAACACCATATATTTT

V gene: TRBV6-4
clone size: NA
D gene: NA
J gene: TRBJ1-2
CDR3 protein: CASSTGGYGYTF
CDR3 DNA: TGTGCCAGCAGTACAGGCGGATATGGCTACACCTTC

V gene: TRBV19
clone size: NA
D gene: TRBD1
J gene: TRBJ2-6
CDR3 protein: CASTDGAGTGSSGANVLTF
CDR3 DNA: TGTGCCAGTACCGACGGAGCCGGGACAGGGAGCTCTGGGGCCAACGTCCTGACTTTC

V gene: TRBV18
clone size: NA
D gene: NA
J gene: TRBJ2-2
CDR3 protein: CASSPPRRVDGELFF
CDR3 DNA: TGTGCCAGCTCACCACCCCGCAGGGTTGACGGGGAGCTGTTTTTT

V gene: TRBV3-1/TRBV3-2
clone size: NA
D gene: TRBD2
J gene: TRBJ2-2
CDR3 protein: CASKGAGGLTGELFF
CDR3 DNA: TGTGCCAGCAAGGGTGCGGGGGGGCTCACCGGGGAGCTGTTTTTT

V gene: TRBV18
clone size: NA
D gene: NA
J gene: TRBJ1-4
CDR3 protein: CASLLNRAEEKLFF
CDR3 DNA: TGTGCCAGCCTCCTTAACAGGGCTGAAGAAAAACTGTTTTTT

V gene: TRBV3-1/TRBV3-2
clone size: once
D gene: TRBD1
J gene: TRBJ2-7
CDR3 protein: CASSLGQASYEQYF
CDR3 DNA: TGTGCCAGCAGCCTGGGACAGGCGAGCTACGAGCAGTACTTC

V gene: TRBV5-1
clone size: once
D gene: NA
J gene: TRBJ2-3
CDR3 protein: CASSLASGPTDTQYF
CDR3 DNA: TGCGCCAGCAGCTTGGCAAGCGGACCCACAGATACGCAGTATTTT

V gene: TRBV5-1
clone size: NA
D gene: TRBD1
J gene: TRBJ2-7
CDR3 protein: CASSIRDRAYEQYF
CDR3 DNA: TGCGCCAGCAGCATCCGGGACAGGGCCTACGAGCAGTACTTC

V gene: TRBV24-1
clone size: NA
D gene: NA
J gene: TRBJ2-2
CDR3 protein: CATRASLLTGELFF
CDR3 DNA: TGTGCCACCAGAGCCTCTTTACTTACCGGGGAGCTGTTTTTT

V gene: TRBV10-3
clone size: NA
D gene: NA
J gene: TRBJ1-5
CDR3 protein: CAISRGGDNSNQPQHF
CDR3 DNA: TGTGCCATCAGCAGGGGAGGGGATAATAGCAATCAGCCCCAGCATTTT

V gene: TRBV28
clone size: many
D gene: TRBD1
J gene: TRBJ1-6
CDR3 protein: CASSLGQGVYSPLHF
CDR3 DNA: TGTGCCAGCAGTCTGGGGCAGGGGGTATATTCACCCCTCCACTTT

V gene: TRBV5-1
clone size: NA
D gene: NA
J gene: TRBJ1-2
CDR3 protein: CASSLLGEGYTF
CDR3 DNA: TGCGCCAGCAGCTTGCTAGGGGAAGGCTACACCTTC

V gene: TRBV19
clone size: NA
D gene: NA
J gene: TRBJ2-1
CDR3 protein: CASSMTTRGRLINEQFF
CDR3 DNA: TGTGCCAGTAGTATGACCACCAGGGGCCGCCTTATCAATGAGCAGTTCTTC

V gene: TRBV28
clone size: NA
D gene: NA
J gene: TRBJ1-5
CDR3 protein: CASSWRASNQPQHF
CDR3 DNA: TGTGCCAGCAGTTGGAGGGCGAGCAATCAGCCCCAGCATTTT

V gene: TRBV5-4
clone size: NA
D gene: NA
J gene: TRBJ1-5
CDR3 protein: CASSWGGGEVNQPQHF
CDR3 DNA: TGTGCCAGCAGCTGGGGGGGTGGGGAGGTCAATCAGCCCCAGCATTTT

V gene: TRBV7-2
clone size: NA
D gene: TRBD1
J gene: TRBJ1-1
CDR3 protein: CASSKDRGRVEAFF
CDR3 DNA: TGTGCCAGCAGCAAGGACAGGGGGCGGGTTGAAGCTTTCTTT

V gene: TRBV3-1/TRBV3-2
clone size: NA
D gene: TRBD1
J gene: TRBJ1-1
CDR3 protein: CASSQEKGALYLLTTEAFF
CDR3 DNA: TGTGCCAGCAGCCAAGAAAAGGGGGCGCTATACCTATTAACAACTGAAGCTTTCTTT

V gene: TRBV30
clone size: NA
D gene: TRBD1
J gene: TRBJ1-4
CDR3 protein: CACNRGVEKLFF
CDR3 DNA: TGTGCCTGTAACAGGGGTGTTGAAAAACTGTTTTTT

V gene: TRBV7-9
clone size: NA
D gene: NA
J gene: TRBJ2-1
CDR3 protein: CASSPRGGSRGNEQFF
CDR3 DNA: TGTGCCAGCAGCCCGCGGGGCGGGAGTAGGGGGAATGAGCAGTTCTTC

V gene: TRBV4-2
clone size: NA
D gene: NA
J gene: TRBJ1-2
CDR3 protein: CASSQDPTVNYGYTF
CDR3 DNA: TGTGCCAGCAGCCAAGACCCGACAGTTAACTATGGCTACACCTTC

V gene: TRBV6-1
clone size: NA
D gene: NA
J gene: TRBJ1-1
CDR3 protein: CASSEERGNTEAFF
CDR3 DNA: TGTGCCAGCAGTGAGGAGAGAGGGAACACTGAAGCTTTCTTT

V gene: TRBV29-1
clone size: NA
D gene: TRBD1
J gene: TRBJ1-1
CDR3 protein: CSAVDRAETEAFF
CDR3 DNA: TGCAGCGCCGTGGACAGGGCGGAGACTGAAGCTTTCTTT

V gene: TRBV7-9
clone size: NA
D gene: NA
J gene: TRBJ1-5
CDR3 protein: CASSWGVGNQPQHF
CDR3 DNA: TGTGCCAGCTCTTGGGGAGTTGGCAATCAGCCCCAGCATTTT

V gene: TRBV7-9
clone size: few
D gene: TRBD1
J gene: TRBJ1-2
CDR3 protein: CASSLESGGNGYTF
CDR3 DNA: TGTGCCAGCAGCTTAGAGTCAGGGGGCAATGGCTACACCTTC